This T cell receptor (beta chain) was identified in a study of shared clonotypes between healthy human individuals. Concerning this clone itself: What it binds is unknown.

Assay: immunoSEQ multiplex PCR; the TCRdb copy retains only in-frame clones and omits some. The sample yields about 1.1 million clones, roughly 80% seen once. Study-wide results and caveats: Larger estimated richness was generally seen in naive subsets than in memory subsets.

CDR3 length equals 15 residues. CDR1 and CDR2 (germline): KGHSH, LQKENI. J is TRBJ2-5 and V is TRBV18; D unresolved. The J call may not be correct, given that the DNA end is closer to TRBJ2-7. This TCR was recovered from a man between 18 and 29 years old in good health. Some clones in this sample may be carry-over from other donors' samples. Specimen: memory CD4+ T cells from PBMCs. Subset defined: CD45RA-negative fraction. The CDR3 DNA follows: TGTGCCAGCTCATCTGCAGACCACCGGACCTACGAGCAGTACTTC. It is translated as CASSSADHRTYEQYF.